This TCR beta chain was sequenced for a study of regulatory T cells in long-lasting Graves disease. Building of the TCR beta libraries involved iRepertoire HTBI primers and Arm-PCR of CDR3 regions. Via MiXCR, TCRdb re-called the multiplex PCR reads, giving one row per CDR3 protein. The sample carries 550,000 to 700,000 distinct CDR3 sequences, 15% to 20% recorded once. CDR1 PRHDT and CDR2 FYEKMQ come from the germline V gene (reference sequence). The CDR3 is 14 residues long. Time point: newly diagnosed GD, antithyroid drugs for less than 3 months. The TCR library was made from RNA that had been extracted from PBMCs in TRIzol. This clonotype was counted only a few times. A read error may produce the germline difference seen at one junction end. These records were also assigned to another study, of T cells in Graves' hyperthyroidism and ophthalmopathy. That report notes: Each patient was aged 18 to 65 and had newly diagnosed hyperthyroidism of under 2 months' duration. Peripheral blood also featured most of the thyroid clonotypes expanded above 0.001.

The TCR was taken from a man younger than 30 with Graves disease. The V gene is TRBV13, the J gene TRBJ2-7; 7 positions match TRBD2. Specimen: peripheral blood mononuclear cells (PBMCs), collected at new diagnosis, from a patient treated with antithyroid drugs. Here the CDR3 DNA reads TGTGCCAGCAGCTTAGCGCTAGCGGTCTACGAGCGGTACTTC. Amino acid sequence: CASSLALAVYERYF.